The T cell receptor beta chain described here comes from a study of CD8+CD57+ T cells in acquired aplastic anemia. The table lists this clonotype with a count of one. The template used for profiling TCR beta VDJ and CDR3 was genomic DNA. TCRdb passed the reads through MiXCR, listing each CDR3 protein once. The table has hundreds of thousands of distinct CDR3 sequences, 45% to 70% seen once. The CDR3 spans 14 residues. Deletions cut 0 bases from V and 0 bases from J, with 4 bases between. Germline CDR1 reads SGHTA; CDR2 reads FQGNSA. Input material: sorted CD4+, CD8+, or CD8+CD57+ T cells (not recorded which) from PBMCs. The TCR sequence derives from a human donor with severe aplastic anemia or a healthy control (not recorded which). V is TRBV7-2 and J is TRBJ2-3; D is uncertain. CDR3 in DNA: TGTGCCAGCAGCTTAGCAGCCAGCACAGATACGCAGTATTTT. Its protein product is CASSLAASTDTQYF.